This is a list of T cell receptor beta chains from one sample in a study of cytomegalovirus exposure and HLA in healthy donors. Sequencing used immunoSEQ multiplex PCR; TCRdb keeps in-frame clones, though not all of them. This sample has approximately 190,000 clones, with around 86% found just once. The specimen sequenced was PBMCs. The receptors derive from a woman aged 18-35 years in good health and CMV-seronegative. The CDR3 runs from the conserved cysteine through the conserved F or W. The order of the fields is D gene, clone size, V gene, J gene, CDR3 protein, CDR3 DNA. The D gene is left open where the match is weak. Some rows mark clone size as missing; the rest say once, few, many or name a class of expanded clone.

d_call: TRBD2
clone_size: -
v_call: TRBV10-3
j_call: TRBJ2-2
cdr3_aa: CAISELGGGMNTGELFF
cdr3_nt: TGTGCCATCAGTGAACTTGGCGGGGGGATGAACACCGGGGAGCTGTTTTTT

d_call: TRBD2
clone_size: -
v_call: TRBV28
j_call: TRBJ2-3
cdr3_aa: CASSRTSGATDTQYF
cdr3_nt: TGTGCCAGCAGTCGGACTAGCGGGGCCACAGATACGCAGTATTTT

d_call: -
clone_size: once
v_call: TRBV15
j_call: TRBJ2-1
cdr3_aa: CATSRDRGNEQFF
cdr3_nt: TGTGCCACCAGCAGAGATCGCGGCAATGAGCAGTTCTTC

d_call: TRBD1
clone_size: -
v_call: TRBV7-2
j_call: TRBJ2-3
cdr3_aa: CASSLGDREYF
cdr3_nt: TGTGCCAGCAGCTTAGGGGACAGGGAATATTTT

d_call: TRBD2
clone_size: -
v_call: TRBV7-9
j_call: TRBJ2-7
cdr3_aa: CASSPGTSNHEQYF
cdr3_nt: TGTGCCAGCAGCCCAGGGACTAGCAACCACGAGCAGTACTTC

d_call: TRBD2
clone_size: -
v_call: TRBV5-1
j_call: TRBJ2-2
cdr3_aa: CASSLRLAENTGELFF
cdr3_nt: TGCGCCAGCAGCTTAAGACTAGCGGAGAACACCGGGGAGCTGTTTTTT

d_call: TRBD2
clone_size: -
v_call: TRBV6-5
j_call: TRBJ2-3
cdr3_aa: CASGRLAGSTDTQYF
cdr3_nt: TGTGCCAGCGGACGACTAGCGGGAAGCACAGATACGCAGTATTTT

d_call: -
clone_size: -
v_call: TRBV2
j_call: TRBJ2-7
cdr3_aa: CASSERDTYF
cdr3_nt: TGTGCCAGCAGTGAGAGGGATACGTACTTC

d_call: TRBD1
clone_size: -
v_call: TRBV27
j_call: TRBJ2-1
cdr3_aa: CASRGQGGTYNEQFF
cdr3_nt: TGTGCCAGCAGAGGACAGGGAGGAACCTACAATGAGCAGTTCTTC

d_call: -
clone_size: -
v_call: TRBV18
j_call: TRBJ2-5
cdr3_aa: CASSPQGEETQYF
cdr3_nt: TGTGCCAGCTCACCCCAAGGAGAAGAGACCCAGTACTTC

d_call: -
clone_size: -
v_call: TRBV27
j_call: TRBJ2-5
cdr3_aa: CASSLWGGGQETQYF
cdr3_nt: TGTGCCAGCAGTTTATGGGGGGGCGGACAAGAGACCCAGTACTTC

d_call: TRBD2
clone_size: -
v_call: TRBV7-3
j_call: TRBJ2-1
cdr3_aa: CASSLEGRGYNEQFF
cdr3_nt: TGTGCCAGCAGCTTAGAGGGGAGGGGATACAATGAGCAGTTCTTC

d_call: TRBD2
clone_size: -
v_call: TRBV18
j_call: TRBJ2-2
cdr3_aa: CASSPWASGEMANTGELFF
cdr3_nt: TGTGCCAGCTCACCCTGGGCTAGCGGGGAGATGGCGAACACCGGGGAGCTGTTTTTT

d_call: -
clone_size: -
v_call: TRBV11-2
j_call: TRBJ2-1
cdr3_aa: CASSFGELDEQFF
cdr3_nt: TGTGCCAGCAGTTTCGGGGAGCTCGATGAGCAGTTCTTC

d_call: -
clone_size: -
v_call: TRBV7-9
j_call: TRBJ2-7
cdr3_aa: CASSSGGGNYEQYF
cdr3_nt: TGTGCCAGCAGCTCGGGGGGCGGTAACTACGAGCAGTACTTC

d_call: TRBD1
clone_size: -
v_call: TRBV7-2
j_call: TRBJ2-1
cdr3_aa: CASSLVWDRDYNEQFF
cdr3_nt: TGTGCCAGCAGCTTAGTCTGGGACAGGGATTACAATGAGCAGTTCTTC

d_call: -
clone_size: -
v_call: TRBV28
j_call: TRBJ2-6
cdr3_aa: CASSSATGLAGANVLTF
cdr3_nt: TGTGCCAGCAGTTCCGCAACAGGATTGGCTGGGGCCAACGTCCTGACTTTC

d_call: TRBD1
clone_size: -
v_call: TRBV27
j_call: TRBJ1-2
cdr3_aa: CASSLSYGQGYGYTF
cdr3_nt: TGTGCCAGCAGTTTATCCTACGGACAGGGCTATGGCTACACCTTC

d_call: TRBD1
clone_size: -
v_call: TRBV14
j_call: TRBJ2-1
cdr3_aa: CASSHGTGTHNEQFF
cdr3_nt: TGTGCCAGCAGCCATGGGACAGGTACCCACAATGAGCAGTTCTTC

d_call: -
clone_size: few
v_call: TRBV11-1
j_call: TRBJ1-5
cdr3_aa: CASSLTGGNQPQHF
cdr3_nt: TGTGCCAGCAGCTTGACAGGTGGCAATCAGCCCCAGCATTTT

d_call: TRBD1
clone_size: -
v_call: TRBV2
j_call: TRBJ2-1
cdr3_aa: CASEVDRGSYNEQFF
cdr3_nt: TGTGCCAGCGAGGTAGACAGGGGGTCCTACAATGAGCAGTTCTTC

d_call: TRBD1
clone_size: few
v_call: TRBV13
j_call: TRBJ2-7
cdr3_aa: CASSRTGPYEQYF
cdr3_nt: TGTGCCAGCAGCCGGACAGGGCCCTACGAGCAGTACTTC

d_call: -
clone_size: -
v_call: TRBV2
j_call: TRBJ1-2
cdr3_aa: CASSQGSSGYTF
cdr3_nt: TGTGCCAGCAGCCAGGGTTCGAGTGGCTACACCTTC

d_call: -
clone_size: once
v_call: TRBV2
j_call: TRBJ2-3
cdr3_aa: CASSSTGTGTDTQYF
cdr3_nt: TGTGCCAGCAGTTCGACAGGGACTGGCACAGATACGCAGTATTTT

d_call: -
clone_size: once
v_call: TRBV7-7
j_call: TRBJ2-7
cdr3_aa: CASSFERQSSEQYF
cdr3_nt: TGTGCCAGCAGCTTCGAGAGACAGAGCTCCGAGCAGTACTTC

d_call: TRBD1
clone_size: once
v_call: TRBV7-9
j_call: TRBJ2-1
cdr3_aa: CASSSDRGLYNEQFF
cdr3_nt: TGTGCCAGCAGCTCGGACAGGGGGCTCTACAATGAGCAGTTCTTC

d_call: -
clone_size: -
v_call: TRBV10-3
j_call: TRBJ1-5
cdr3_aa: CATSLEEGQPQHF
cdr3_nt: TGTGCCACCTCTCTTGAGGAAGGTCAGCCCCAGCATTTT

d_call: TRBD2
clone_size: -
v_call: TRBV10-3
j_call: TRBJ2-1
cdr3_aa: CAISETSGLSHNEQFF
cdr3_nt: TGTGCCATCAGTGAAACTAGCGGTCTTTCCCACAATGAGCAGTTCTTC

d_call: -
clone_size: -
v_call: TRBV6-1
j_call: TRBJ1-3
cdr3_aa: CASSEERQIGNTIYF
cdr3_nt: TGTGCCAGCAGTGAAGAGAGGCAGATTGGAAACACCATATATTTT

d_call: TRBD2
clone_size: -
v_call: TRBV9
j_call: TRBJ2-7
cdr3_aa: CASSARGTSRIHEQYF
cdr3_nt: TGTGCCAGCAGCGCACGGGGGACTAGCAGGATTCACGAGCAGTACTTC

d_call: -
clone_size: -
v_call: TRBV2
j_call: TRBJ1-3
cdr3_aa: CASSEGQLNLGNTIYF
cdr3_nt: TGTGCCAGCAGTGAAGGACAGCTAAACCTTGGAAACACCATATATTTT

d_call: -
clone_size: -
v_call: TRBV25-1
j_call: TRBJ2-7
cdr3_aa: CASSSRQVPSYHEQYF
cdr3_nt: TGTGCCAGCAGTTCTAGACAGGTGCCATCCTACCACGAGCAGTACTTC

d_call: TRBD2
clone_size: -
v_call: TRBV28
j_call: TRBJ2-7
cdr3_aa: CASSLPGLARYEQYF
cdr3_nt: TGTGCCAGCAGTTTGCCGGGACTAGCGAGATACGAGCAGTACTTC

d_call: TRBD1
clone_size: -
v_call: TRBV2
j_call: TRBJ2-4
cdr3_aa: CASSLNRQGDIQYF
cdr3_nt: TGTGCCAGCAGTTTAAATAGACAGGGTGACATTCAGTACTTC

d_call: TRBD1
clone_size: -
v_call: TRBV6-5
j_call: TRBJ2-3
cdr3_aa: CASRPFTGGTDTQYF
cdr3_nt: TGTGCCAGCAGACCCTTCACAGGGGGCACAGATACGCAGTATTTT

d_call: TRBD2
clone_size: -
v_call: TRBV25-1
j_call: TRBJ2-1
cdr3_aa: CASSESPSGGWSYNEQFF
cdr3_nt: TGTGCCAGCAGTGAATCACCGAGCGGGGGGTGGTCCTACAATGAGCAGTTCTTC

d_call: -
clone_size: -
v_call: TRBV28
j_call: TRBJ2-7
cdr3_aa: CASSRGYSYEQYF
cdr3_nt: TGTGCCAGCAGCCGGGGTTACTCCTACGAGCAGTACTTC

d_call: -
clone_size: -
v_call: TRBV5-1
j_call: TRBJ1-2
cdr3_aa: CASSSSIGVGYTF
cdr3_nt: TGCGCCAGCAGCTCATCTATAGGGGTCGGCTACACCTTC

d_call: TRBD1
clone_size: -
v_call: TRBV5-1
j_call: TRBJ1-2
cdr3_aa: CASSLTGDYGYTF
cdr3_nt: TGCGCCAGCAGCTTGACAGGGGACTATGGCTACACCTTC

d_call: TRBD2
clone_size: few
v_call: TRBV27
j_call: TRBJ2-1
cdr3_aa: CASSLSPGTTNNEQFF
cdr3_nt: TGTGCCAGCAGTTTATCTCCCGGGACTACGAACAATGAGCAGTTCTTC

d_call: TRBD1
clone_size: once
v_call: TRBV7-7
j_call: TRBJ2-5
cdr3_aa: CASSIGQGETQYF
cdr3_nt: TGTGCCAGCAGCATCGGACAGGGGGAGACCCAGTACTTC

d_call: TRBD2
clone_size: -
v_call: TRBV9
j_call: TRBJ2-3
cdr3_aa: CASSGGLAGVRTDTQYF
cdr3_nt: TGTGCCAGCAGCGGGGGACTAGCGGGGGTCCGCACAGATACGCAGTATTTT

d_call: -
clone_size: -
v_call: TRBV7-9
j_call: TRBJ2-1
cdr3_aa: CASSLRDTNNEQFF
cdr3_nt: TGTGCCAGCAGCTTACGGGACACTAACAATGAGCAGTTCTTC

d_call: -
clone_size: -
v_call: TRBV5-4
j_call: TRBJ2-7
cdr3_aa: CASSVSGYEQYF
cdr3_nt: TGTGCCAGCAGCGTATCCGGCTACGAGCAGTACTTC

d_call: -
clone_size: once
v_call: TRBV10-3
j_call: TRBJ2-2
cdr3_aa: CAISESGANTGELFF
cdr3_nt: TGTGCCATCAGTGAGTCCGGGGCGAACACCGGGGAGCTGTTTTTT

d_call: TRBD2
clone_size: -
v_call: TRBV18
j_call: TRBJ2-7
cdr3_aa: CASSFQGGSGTYYEQYF
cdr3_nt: TGTGCCAGCTCATTCCAGGGAGGTAGCGGGACCTACTACGAGCAGTACTTC

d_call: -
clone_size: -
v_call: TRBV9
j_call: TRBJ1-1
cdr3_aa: CASSVGGMNTEAFF
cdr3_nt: TGTGCCAGCAGCGTGGGGGGGATGAACACTGAAGCTTTCTTT

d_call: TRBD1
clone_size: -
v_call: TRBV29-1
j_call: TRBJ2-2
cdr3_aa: CSVPDETGTVNTGELFF
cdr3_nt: TGCAGCGTTCCTGATGAGACCGGGACAGTGAACACCGGGGAGCTGTTTTTT

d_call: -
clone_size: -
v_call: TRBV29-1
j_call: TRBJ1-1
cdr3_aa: CSVGRHRNTEAFF
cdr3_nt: TGCAGCGTTGGGAGGCATAGGAACACTGAAGCTTTCTTT

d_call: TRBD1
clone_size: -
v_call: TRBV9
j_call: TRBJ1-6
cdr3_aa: CASSATGIYNSPLHF
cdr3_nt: TGTGCCAGCAGCGCGACAGGGATCTATAATTCACCCCTCCACTTT

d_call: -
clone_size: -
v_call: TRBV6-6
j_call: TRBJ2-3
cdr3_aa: CASSYSRAGSTDTQYF
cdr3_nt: TGTGCCAGCAGTTACTCTAGGGCGGGGAGCACAGATACGCAGTATTTT